Listed below are T cell receptor beta chains from one sample, sequenced in a study of beta chain features in type 1 diabetes. Data came from immunoSEQ multiplex PCR; TCRdb stores just in-frame clones and leaves some out. The sample consists of about 370,000 clones, 9.6% of them appearing once. Source material: central memory CD4+ T cells from blood. The receptor source for this set is a man aged 25-40 years with type 1 diabetes. CDR3s include the opening cysteine and the closing phenylalanine or tryptophan. A D gene is named only where the DNA matches it firmly. Clone sizes are given selectively: once, few, many, or a class where the clone is expanded.

V gene	D gene	clone size	J gene	CDR3 protein	CDR3 DNA
TRBV28	.	.	TRBJ2-7	CASSPAQTRYEQYF	TGTGCCAGCAGTCCGGCCCAGACCCGCTACGAGCAGTACTTC
TRBV10-3	.	few	TRBJ1-5	CAIRTASNQPQHF	TGTGCCATCAGGACAGCTAGCAATCAGCCCCAGCATTTT
TRBV11-2	.	.	TRBJ1-2	CARGGSNYGYTF	TGTGCCAGGGGAGGGTCTAACTATGGCTACACCTTC
TRBV6-5	.	.	TRBJ1-1	CASSEAKAFF	TGTGCCAGCAGTGAAGCGAAAGCTTTCTTT
TRBV7-2	.	.	TRBJ1-1	CASSLGPPSEAFF	TGTGCCAGCAGCTTGGGACCCCCATCTGAAGCTTTCTTT
TRBV5-1	TRBD2	few	TRBJ2-5	CASSGLGVSQETQYF	TGCGCCAGCAGCGGACTAGGCGTCTCCCAAGAGACCCAGTACTTC
TRBV21-1	.	.	TRBJ2-2	CASSKPRTPTNTGELFF	TGTGCCAGCAGCAAACCAAGAACACCTACGAACACCGGGGAGCTGTTTTTT
TRBV7-3	TRBD1	.	TRBJ2-6	CASSSPTGQADSSSGANVLTF	TGTGCCAGCAGCTCGCCCACCGGACAGGCGGACTCGTCCTCTGGGGCCAACGTCCTGACTTTC
TRBV13	.	few	TRBJ2-6	CASSYWGRRDSGANVLTF	TGTGCCAGCAGCTATTGGGGGCGGCGAGACTCTGGGGCCAACGTCCTGACTTTC
TRBV6-1	TRBD2	few	TRBJ2-4	CASTSGKDIQYF	TGTGCCAGCACTAGCGGGAAGGACATTCAGTACTTC
TRBV19	TRBD2	many	TRBJ2-2	CATISLAGNTGELFF	TGTGCCACCATTTCACTAGCGGGAAACACCGGGGAGCTGTTTTTT
TRBV7-9	.	few	TRBJ1-2	CASSHGINYGYTF	TGTGCCAGCAGCCATGGTATAAACTATGGCTACACCTTC
TRBV5-1	TRBD1	.	TRBJ1-6	CASSFQGTDSPLHF	TGCGCCAGCAGCTTCCAGGGGACAGATTCACCCCTCCACTTT
TRBV5-1	TRBD1	few	TRBJ2-3	CASSVPTGFGTDTQYF	TGCGCCAGCAGCGTGCCGACAGGGTTTGGCACAGATACGCAGTATTTT
TRBV5-4	.	.	TRBJ2-5	CASSLQQGETQYF	TGTGCCAGCAGCTTGCAACAAGGGGAGACCCAGTACTTC
TRBV7-2	TRBD1	few	TRBJ2-7	CASSWGQRAYEQYF	TGTGCCAGCAGCTGGGGACAGCGTGCCTACGAGCAGTACTTC
TRBV9	.	few	TRBJ2-3	CASSPRWAQDTQYF	TGTGCCAGCAGCCCTCGATGGGCTCAAGATACGCAGTATTTT
TRBV5-4	.	few	TRBJ2-5	CASSLEAGAAETQYF	TGTGCCAGCAGCTTGGAGGCAGGGGCTGCAGAGACCCAGTACTTC
TRBV18	.	few	TRBJ1-1	CASSQYSQRAVNTEAFF	TGTGCCAGCTCACAATACTCTCAGAGAGCGGTGAACACTGAAGCTTTCTTT
TRBV5-1	TRBD2	few	TRBJ2-5	CASSLLAGGQETQYF	TGCGCCAGCAGCTTACTAGCGGGAGGGCAAGAGACCCAGTACTTC
TRBV6-5	TRBD2	.	TRBJ2-7	CASSGGVVGYEQYF	TGTGCCAGCAGTGGGGGGGTTGTCGGTTACGAGCAGTACTTC
TRBV6-4	TRBD1	.	TRBJ2-5	CASSYDRGPYQETQYF	TGTGCCAGCAGCTACGACAGGGGTCCTTACCAAGAGACCCAGTACTTC
TRBV7-2	TRBD2	few	TRBJ2-7	CASSQTSVIENEQYF	TGTGCCAGCAGCCAAACTAGCGTAATTGAGAACGAGCAGTACTTC
TRBV7-3	.	.	TRBJ2-3	CASSLTGGDTQYF	TGTGCCAGCAGCCTGACAGGAGGGGATACGCAGTATTTT
TRBV7-2	.	.	TRBJ2-3	CASSLSVKADTQYF	TGTGCCAGCAGCTTGTCGGTGAAGGCAGATACGCAGTATTTT
TRBV7-2	.	.	TRBJ2-3	CASSPLSTDTQYF	TGTGCCAGCAGCCCATTGAGCACAGATACGCAGTATTTT
TRBV7-9	TRBD2	.	TRBJ2-3	CASSATSGPDTQYF	TGTGCCAGCAGCGCAACTAGCGGACCAGATACGCAGTATTTT
TRBV14	.	few	TRBJ2-5	CASSQLGGKETQYF	TGTGCCAGCAGCCAATTAGGGGGGAAAGAGACCCAGTACTTC
TRBV7-3	TRBD2	few	TRBJ2-3	CASSLKVRLAGRTDTQYF	TGTGCCAGCAGCTTAAAAGTCCGGCTAGCGGGGCGCACAGATACGCAGTATTTT
TRBV7-2	.	.	TRBJ2-4	CASSPGLAKNIQYF	TGTGCCAGCAGCCCCGGGCTAGCCAAAAACATTCAGTACTTC
TRBV28	.	many	TRBJ2-3	CASGIARGGSDTQYF	TGTGCCAGCGGTATTGCCAGGGGAGGCTCAGATACGCAGTATTTT
TRBV7-9	TRBD1	many	TRBJ2-3	CASSPRTGQDTQYF	TGTGCCAGCAGCCCCCGGACAGGCCAAGATACGCAGTATTTT
TRBV6-6	.	.	TRBJ2-2	CASRPGRGNTGELFF	TGTGCCAGCAGACCCGGCCGGGGGAACACCGGGGAGCTGTTTTTT
TRBV5-1	.	few	TRBJ2-5	CASSLGGHPIQETQYF	TGCGCCAGCAGCTTGGGGGGACACCCAATACAAGAGACCCAGTACTTC
TRBV5-1	.	few	TRBJ1-1	CASSLEAGMNTEAFF	TGCGCCAGCAGCTTGGAGGCGGGCATGAACACTGAAGCTTTCTTT
TRBV5-1	.	few	TRBJ2-2	CASSLETPGTGELFF	TGCGCCAGCAGCTTGGAGACCCCCGGGACCGGGGAGCTGTTTTTT
TRBV4-1	TRBD2	few	TRBJ2-1	CASSQGTSGYNEQFF	TGCGCCAGCAGCCAAGGGACTAGCGGGTACAATGAGCAGTTCTTC
TRBV7-8	.	few	TRBJ2-5	CASSLSSGVGQETQYF	TGTGCCAGCAGCTTATCCTCGGGGGTGGGCCAAGAGACCCAGTACTTC
TRBV2	.	few	TRBJ2-7	CASSDRTEEQYF	TGTGCCAGCAGTGACCGGACGGAAGAGCAGTACTTC
TRBV5-8	TRBD2	.	TRBJ2-3	CASSLASLAVTDTQYF	TGTGCCAGCAGCTTGGCCTCACTAGCGGTCACAGATACGCAGTATTTT
TRBV19	.	.	TRBJ1-1	CASRRGWDTEAFF	TGTGCCAGTAGGAGGGGATGGGACACTGAAGCTTTCTTT